Below, 5 T cell receptor beta chains from the same sample are listed, as sequenced in a study of cytomegalovirus exposure and HLA in healthy donors. PCR amplification relied on 60 Vbeta primers (plus 13 Jbeta primers). The repertoire was sequenced with immunoSEQ multiplex PCR; TCRdb's copy has only in-frame clones and lacks some. This sample carries about 160,000 clones, roughly four fifths of them seen once, and the ten largest clones take 7% to 9.5%. The specimen sequenced was PBMCs. Source of these receptors: a male donor in good health and CMV-seropositive.

The rearrangement joins TRBV19 to TRBJ1-2; TRBD1 agrees at 12 bases. V shed 4 bases, J shed 11 bases, and the junction held 11 bases outside the gene matches. In germline, CDR1 is LNHDA, CDR2 SQIVND (reference sequence). This CDR3 comprises 15 residues. The CDR3 bases are TGTGCCAGTAGTACCCGGGACAGGGGGCTGATCGGGTACACCTTC. This encodes CASSTRDRGLIGYTF.

V usage is TRBV30 and J usage is TRBJ1-1; 7 positions agree with TRBD1. The junction had 13 bases not matched to a gene; V was cut back by 2 bases and J by 1 base. The CDR3 sequence is 17 residues long. The germline V gene encodes CDR1 GTSNPN and CDR2 SVGIG (reference sequence). CDR3 loop: CAWSPKQGLGANTEAFF. DNA of the CDR3: TGTGCCTGGAGTCCCAAACAGGGGTTGGGGGCGAACACTGAAGCTTTCTTT. Full variable domain (outside the CDR3, taken from reference TRBV30 and TRBJ1-1): SQTIHQWPATLVQPVGSPLSLECTVEGTSNPNLYWYRQAAGRGLQLLFYSVGIGQISSEVPQNLSASRPQDRQFILSSKKLLLSDSGFYLCAWSPKQGLGANTEAFFGQGTRLTVV.

The chain is built from TRBV6-1 and TRBJ2-3, with 9 bases lining up with TRBD2. This CDR3 is 17 amino acids long. V was pared by 2 bases and J by 3 bases, with 9 bases of the junction left unmatched. From germline, CDR1 is MNHNS and CDR2 SASEGT. The CDR3 DNA reads TGTGCCAGCAGTGAAAGGACTCGCGGGGGGGGGACAGATACGCAGTATTTT. It yields the protein CASSERTRGGGTDTQYF.

The chain combines TRBV27 with TRBJ1-1, with 7 bases identical to TRBD1. The V gene's germline CDR1 is MNHEY and CDR2 SMNVEV (reference sequence). The CDR3 covers 14 residues. J lost 5 bases, V lost 4 bases, and 7 bases had no gene match. CDR3 sequence: CASSYRQGRTEAFF. The CDR3 DNA reads TGTGCCAGCAGTTACAGACAGGGACGTACTGAAGCTTTCTTT.

This clone was seen a few times. The rearrangement joins TRBV30 to TRBJ2-3; 10 bases are shared with TRBD1. The CDR3 is made up of 15 amino acids. Losses at the gene ends were 4 bases for V and 2 bases for J; bases not matched to a gene: 6. Germline CDR1 is GTSNPN and CDR2 is SVGIG (reference sequence). The CDR3 DNA reads as TGTGCCTGGACCCCGGGACAGGGGCCCACAGATACGCAGTATTTT. Translating gives CAWTPGQGPTDTQYF.